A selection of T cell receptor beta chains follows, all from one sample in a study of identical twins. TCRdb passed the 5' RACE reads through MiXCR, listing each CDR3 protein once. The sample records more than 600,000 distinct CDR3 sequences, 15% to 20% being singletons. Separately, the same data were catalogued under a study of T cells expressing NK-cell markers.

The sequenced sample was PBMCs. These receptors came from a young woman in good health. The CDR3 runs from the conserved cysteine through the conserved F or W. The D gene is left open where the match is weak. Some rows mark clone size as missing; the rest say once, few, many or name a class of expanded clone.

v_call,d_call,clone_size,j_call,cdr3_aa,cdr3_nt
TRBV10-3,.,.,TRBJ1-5,CAISDTHSNQPQHF,TGTGCCATCAGTGACACGCATAGCAATCAGCCCCAGCATTTT
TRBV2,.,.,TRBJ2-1,CASSEASGAAQFF,TGTGCCAGCAGTGAAGCGTCCGGGGCGGCGCAGTTCTTC
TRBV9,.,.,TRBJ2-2,CASARGGELFF,TGTGCCAGCGCTCGAGGCGGGGAGCTGTTTTTT
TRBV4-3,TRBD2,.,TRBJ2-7,CASSQASGLSSYEQYF,TGCGCCAGCAGCCAGGCTAGCGGGCTTAGCTCCTACGAGCAGTACTTC
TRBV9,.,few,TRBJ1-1,CASSVDSGQGSEAFF,TGTGCCAGCAGCGTAGATTCGGGGCAGGGAAGCGAAGCTTTCTTT
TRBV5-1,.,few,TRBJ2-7,CASSLEWGSSYEQYF,TGCGCCAGCAGCTTGGAGTGGGGGAGCTCCTACGAGCAGTACTTC
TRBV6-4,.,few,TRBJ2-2,CASSDVANTGELFF,TGTGCCAGCAGTGACGTAGCAAACACCGGGGAGCTGTTTTTT
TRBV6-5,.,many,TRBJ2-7,CASSSFLYYEQYF,TGTGCCAGCAGTTCTTTCCTTTACTACGAGCAGTACTTC
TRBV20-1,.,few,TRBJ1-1,CSAARGGARGTEAFF,TGCAGTGCTGCCCGTGGGGGGGCGCGTGGCACTGAAGCTTTCTTT
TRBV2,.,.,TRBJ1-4,CASSEIVGLEKLFF,TGTGCCAGCAGTGAAATCGTGGGTTTGGAAAAACTGTTTTTT
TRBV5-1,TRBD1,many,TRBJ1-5,CASSLDTGDQPQHF,TGCGCCAGCAGCTTGGATACAGGGGATCAGCCCCAGCATTTT
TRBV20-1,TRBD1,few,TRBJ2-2,CSARAQGAIGELFF,TGCAGTGCTAGAGCACAGGGGGCCATCGGGGAGCTGTTTTTT
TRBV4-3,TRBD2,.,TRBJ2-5,CASSCGLAGPDF,TGCGCCAGCAGCTGTGGACTAGCGGGTCCTGACTTC
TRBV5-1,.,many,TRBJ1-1,CASSLEAYGGEAFF,TGCGCCAGCAGCTTGGAAGCTTACGGGGGAGAAGCTTTCTTT
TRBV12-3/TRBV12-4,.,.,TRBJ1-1,CASSFLSESAEAFF,TGTGCCAGCAGTTTCCTGAGTGAAAGTGCTGAAGCTTTCTTT
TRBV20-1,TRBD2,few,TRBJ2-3,CSARPFPTSGRTDTQYF,TGCAGTGCTAGGCCCTTTCCCACTAGCGGGAGGACAGATACGCAGTATTTT
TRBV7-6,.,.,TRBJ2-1,CASSQRTGTNFIYNEQFF,TGTGCCAGCAGCCAACGGACCGGAACTAATTTCATTTACAATGAGCAGTTCTTC
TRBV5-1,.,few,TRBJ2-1,CASSFRGDNEQFF,TGCGCCAGCAGCTTCAGAGGGGACAATGAGCAGTTCTTC
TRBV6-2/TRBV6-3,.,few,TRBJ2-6,CASSYSKFAGLSSGANVLTF,TGTGCCAGCAGTTACTCGAAATTCGCCGGCTTGAGCTCTGGGGCCAACGTCCTGACTTTC
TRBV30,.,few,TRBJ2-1,CAGGYNEQFF,TGTGCCGGAGGCTACAATGAGCAGTTCTTC
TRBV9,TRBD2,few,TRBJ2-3,CASSPQTSGITDTQYF,TGTGCCAGCAGCCCCCAGACTAGCGGGATTACAGATACGCAGTATTTT
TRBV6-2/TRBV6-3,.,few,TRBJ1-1,CASCDTWNTEAFF,TGTGCCAGCTGCGACACCTGGAACACTGAAGCTTTCTTT
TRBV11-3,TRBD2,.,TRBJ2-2,CASTPRKSGGNTGELFF,TGTGCCAGCACCCCTAGGAAAAGCGGGGGGAACACCGGGGAGCTGTTTTTT
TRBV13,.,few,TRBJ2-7,CASSYDRTSYEQYF,TGTGCCAGCTCTTATGACAGAACCTCCTACGAGCAGTACTTC
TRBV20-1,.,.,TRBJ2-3,CSASWRAGSTDTQYF,TGCAGTGCTAGTTGGAGGGCAGGGAGCACAGATACGCAGTATTTT
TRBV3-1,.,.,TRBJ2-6,CASSQERARSGANVLTF,TGTGCCAGCAGCCAAGAAAGGGCCCGCTCTGGGGCCAACGTCCTGACTTTC
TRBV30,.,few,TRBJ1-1,CAWRGLSWGNTEAFF,TGTGCCTGGAGGGGATTGTCGTGGGGGAACACTGAAGCTTTCTTT
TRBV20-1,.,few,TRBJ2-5,CSASGLSMAETQYF,TGCAGTGCTAGTGGTTTGAGTATGGCAGAGACCCAGTACTTC
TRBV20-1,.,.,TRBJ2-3,CSARQGLNSDTQYF,TGCAGTGCTAGACAGGGCCTCAACTCAGATACGCAGTATTTT
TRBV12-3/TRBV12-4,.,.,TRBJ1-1,CASSLEQEAFF,TGTGCCAGCAGTTTAGAACAAGAAGCTTTCTTT
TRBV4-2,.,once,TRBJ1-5,CASSPGLVVSNQPQHF,TGTGCCAGCAGCCCCGGCCTGGTAGTCAGCAATCAGCCCCAGCATTTT
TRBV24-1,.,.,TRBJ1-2,CATSDSGHPGGYTF,TGTGCCACCAGTGACTCGGGACACCCGGGAGGCTACACCTTC